The T cell receptor (beta chain) described here comes from a study of T cell repertoires in cytomegalovirus infection. Study at large: From public TCR beta signatures came an indication of both CMV infection and matching HLA type.

Study findings and constraints: Clonotypes of TCR beta that were HLA-C-restricted and CMV-specific dominated the ex vivo response. Cumulative public TCR beta family frequency identified CMV carriers with the relevant HLA.

This clonotype was seen repeatedly, ten times or more. Its specificity is unknown. MiXCR, applied by TCRdb to the reads, yields one record per CDR3 protein. Of around 210,000 distinct CDR3 sequences in the sample, 6% to 8% are singletons; the top ten hold around 6.5%. The CDR3 sequence is 15 residues long. Germline V CDR1 and CDR2: SGHNT, YENEEA. After removal of 4 bases from V and 0 bases from J, the junction contained 2 bases not matched to a gene. Sequencing used PBMCs. This receptor was obtained from a human donor in good health (CMV status not recorded). Some clones in this sample may be carry-over from other donors' samples. The V and J genes are TRBV11-3 and TRBJ1-3, with TRBD1 matching 8 bases. The CDR3 region is CASSSGQDSGNTIYF. The DNA for the CDR3 is TGTGCCAGCAGCTCGGGACAGGACTCTGGAAACACCATATATTTT.